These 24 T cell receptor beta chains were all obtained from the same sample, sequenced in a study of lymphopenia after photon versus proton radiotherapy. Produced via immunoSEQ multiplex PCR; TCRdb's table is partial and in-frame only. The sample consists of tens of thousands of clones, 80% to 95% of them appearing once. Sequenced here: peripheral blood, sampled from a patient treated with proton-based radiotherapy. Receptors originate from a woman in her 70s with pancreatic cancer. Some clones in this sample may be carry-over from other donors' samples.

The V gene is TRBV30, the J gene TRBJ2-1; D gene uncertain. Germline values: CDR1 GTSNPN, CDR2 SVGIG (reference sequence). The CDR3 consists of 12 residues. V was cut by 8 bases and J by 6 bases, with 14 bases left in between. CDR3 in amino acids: CAAPSQANEQFF. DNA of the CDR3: TGTGCCGCACCTAGTCAGGCCAATGAGCAGTTCTTC.

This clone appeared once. Here the CDR3 DNA reads TGTGCCAGTAAAGGGACAGGGGATGAAAAACTGTTTTTT. Encoded protein: CASKGTGDEKLFF. The gene calls are TRBV18 and TRBJ1-4, with 10 bases aligning to TRBD1. Germline V gene lookup returns CDR1 KGHSH and CDR2 LQKENI. The V and J ends lost 9 bases and 6 bases, in that order; junction bases with no gene match: 4. This CDR3 has 13 residues.

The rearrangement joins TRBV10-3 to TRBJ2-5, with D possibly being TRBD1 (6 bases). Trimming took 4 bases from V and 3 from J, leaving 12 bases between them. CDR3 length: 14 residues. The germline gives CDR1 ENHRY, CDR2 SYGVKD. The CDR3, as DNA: TGTGCCATCAGTGTGACAGGCGGAGAAGAGACCCAGTACTTC. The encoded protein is CAISVTGGEETQYF.

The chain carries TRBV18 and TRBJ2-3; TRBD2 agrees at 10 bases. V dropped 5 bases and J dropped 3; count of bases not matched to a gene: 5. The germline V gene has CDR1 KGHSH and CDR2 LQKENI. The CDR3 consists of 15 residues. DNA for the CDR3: TGTGCCAGCTCAACTAGCGGGATGGGTACAGATACGCAGTATTTT. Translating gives CASSTSGMGTDTQYF.

The CDR3 DNA reads TGTGCCAGCAGCTTAGCAAAGGGTCAGCCCCAGCATTTT. Translated: CASSLAKGQPQHF. The gene calls are TRBV11-2 and TRBJ1-5; D unclear. Trimming cost V 1 base and J 6 bases, with 7 bases left between them. Germline V gene lookup returns CDR1 SGHAT and CDR2 FQNNGV. The CDR3 is made up of 13 amino acids.

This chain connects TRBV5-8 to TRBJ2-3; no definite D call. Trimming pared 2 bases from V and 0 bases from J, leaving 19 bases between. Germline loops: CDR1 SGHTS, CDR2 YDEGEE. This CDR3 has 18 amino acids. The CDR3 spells CASSFSLETDISTDTQYF. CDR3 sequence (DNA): TGTGCCAGCAGCTTTTCGTTGGAAACAGACATAAGCACAGATACGCAGTATTTT.

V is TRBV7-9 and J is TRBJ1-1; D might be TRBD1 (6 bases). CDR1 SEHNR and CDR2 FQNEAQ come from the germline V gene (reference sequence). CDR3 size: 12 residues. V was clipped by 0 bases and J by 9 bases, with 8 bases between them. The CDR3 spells CASSLAGDKAFF. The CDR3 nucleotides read TGTGCCAGCAGCTTAGCGGGGGACAAAGCTTTCTTT. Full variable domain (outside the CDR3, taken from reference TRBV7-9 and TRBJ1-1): DTGVSQNPRHKITKRGQNVTFRCDPISEHNRLYWYRQTLGQGPEFLTYFQNEAQLEKSRLLSDRFSAERPKGSFSTLEIQRTEQGDSAMYLCASSLAGDKAFFGQGTRLTVV.

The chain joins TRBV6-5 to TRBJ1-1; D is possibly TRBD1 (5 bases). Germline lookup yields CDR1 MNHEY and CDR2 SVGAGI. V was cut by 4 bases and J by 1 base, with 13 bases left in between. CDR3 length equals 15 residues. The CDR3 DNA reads TGTGCCAGCAGTTCCCCTTCGGGGGGGAACACTGAAGCTTTCTTT. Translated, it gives CASSSPSGGNTEAFF.

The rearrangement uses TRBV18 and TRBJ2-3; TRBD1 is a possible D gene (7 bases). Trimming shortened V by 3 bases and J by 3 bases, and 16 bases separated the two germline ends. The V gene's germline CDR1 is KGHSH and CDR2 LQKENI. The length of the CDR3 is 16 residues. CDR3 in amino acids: CASSPQTGRPTDTQYF. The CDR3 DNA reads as TGTGCCAGCTCACCCCAGACAGGGAGGCCGACAGATACGCAGTATTTT.

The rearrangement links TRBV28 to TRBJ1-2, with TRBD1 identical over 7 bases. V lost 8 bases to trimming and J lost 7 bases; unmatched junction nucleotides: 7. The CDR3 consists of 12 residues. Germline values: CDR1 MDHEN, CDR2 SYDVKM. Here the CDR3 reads CASDRASGGYTF. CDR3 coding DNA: TGTGCCAGCGACAGGGCTTCGGGTGGCTACACCTTC.

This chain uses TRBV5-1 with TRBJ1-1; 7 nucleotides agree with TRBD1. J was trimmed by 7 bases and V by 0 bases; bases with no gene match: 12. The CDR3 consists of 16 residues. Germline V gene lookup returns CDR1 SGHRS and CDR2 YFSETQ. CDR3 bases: TGCGCCAGCAGCTTGGAAACAGGGGCCGCTTTCTTTGAAGCTTTCTTT. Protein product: CASSLETGAAFFEAFF.

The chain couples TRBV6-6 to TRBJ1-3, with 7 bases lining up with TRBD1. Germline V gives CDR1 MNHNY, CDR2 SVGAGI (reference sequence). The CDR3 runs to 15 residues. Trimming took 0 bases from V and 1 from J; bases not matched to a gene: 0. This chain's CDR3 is CASSYSTGSGNTIYF. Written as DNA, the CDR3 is TGTGCCAGCAGTTACTCGACAGGGTCTGGAAACACCATATATTTT.

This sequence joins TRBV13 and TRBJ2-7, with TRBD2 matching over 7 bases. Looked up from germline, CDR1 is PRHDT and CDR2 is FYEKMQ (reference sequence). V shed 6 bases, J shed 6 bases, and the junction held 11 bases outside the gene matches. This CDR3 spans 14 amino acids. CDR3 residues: CASRSTGEGPEQYF. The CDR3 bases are TGTGCCAGCAGGTCCACGGGGGAGGGCCCCGAGCAGTACTTC.

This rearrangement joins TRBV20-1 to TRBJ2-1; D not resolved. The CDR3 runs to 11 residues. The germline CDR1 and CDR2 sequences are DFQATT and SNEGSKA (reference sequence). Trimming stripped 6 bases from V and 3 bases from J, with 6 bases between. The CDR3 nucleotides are TGCAGTGCGGAAGGCTACAATGAGCAGTTCTTC. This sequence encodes CSAEGYNEQFF.

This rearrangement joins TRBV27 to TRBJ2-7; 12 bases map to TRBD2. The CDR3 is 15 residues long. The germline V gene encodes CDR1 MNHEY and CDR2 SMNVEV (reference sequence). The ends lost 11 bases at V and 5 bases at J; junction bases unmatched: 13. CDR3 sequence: CALNGPSGRAHEQYF. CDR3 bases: TGTGCCTTAAACGGCCCTAGCGGGAGGGCCCACGAGCAGTACTTC.

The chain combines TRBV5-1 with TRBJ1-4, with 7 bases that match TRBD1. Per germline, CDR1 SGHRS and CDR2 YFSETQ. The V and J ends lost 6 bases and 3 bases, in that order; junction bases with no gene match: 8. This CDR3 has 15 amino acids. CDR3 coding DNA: TGCGCCAGCACCCCCTGGGGGACAGCTAATGAAAAACTGTTTTTT. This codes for CASTPWGTANEKLFF.

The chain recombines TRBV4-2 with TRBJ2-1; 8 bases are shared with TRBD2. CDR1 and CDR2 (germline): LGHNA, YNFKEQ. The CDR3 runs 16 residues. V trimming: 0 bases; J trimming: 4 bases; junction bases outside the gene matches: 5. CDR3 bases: TGTGCCAGCAGCCAAGATTTCAGCGGGAGTTACAATGAGCAGTTCTTC. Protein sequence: CASSQDFSGSYNEQFF.

The CDR3 DNA reads TGCGCCAGTCAGCCCACAGGGGCGCCCTATGGCTACACCTTC. It is translated as CASQPTGAPYGYTF. The chain has TRBV10-2 and TRBJ1-2, with 7 bases that match TRBD1. The CDR3 loop spans 14 amino acids. The germline gives CDR1 WSHSY, CDR2 SAAADI. V lost 9 bases and J lost 4; bases outside the gene matches: 11.

The DNA of the CDR3 is TGTGCCAGCATAAGTACAGGGACCTATGGCTACACCTTC. Protein sequence: CASISTGTYGYTF. The J gene is TRBJ1-2, the V gene TRBV6-1; TRBD1 is a possible D gene (6 bases). Deletions cut 7 bases from V and 4 bases from J, with 13 bases between. Looked up from germline, CDR1 is MNHNS and CDR2 is SASEGT. CDR3 size: 13 residues.

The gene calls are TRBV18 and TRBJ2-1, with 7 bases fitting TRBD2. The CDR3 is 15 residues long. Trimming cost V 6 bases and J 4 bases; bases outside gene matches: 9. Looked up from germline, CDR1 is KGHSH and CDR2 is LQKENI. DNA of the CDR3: TGTGCCAGCTCGCTCCCCGCTAGCGGATACAATGAGCAGTTCTTC. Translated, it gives CASSLPASGYNEQFF.

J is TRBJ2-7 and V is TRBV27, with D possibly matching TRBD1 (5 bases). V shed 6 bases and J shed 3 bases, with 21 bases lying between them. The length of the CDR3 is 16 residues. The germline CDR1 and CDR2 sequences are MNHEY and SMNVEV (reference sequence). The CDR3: CASRRTSTGIIYEQYF. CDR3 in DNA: TGTGCCAGCAGACGTACGTCCACAGGTATTATCTACGAGCAGTACTTC.

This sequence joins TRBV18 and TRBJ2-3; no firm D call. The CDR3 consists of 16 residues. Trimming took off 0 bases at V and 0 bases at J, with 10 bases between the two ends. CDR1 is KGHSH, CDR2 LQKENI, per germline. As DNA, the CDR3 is TGTGCCAGCTCACCACCTTATACATACAGCACAGATACGCAGTATTTT. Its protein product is CASSPPYTYSTDTQYF.

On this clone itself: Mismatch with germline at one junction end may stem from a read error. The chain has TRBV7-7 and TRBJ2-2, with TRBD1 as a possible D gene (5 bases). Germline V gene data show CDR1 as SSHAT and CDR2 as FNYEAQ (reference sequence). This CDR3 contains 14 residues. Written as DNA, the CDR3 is TGTGCTAGCAGCTTAGGACAGAACACCGGGGAGCTGTTTTTT. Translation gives CASSLGQNTGELFF. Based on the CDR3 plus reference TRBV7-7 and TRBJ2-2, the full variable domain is GAGVSQSPRYKVTKRGQDVTLRCDPISSHATLYWYQQALGQGPEFLTYFNYEAQPDKSGLPSDRFSAERPEGSISTLTIQRTEQRDSAMYRCASSLGQNTGELFFGEGSRLTVL.

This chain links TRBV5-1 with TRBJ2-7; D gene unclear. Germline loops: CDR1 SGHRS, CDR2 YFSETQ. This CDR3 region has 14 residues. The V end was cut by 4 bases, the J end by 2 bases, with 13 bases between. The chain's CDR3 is CASSNPTDPYEQYF. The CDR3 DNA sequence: TGCGCCAGCAGCAACCCGACGGACCCCTACGAGCAGTACTTC.